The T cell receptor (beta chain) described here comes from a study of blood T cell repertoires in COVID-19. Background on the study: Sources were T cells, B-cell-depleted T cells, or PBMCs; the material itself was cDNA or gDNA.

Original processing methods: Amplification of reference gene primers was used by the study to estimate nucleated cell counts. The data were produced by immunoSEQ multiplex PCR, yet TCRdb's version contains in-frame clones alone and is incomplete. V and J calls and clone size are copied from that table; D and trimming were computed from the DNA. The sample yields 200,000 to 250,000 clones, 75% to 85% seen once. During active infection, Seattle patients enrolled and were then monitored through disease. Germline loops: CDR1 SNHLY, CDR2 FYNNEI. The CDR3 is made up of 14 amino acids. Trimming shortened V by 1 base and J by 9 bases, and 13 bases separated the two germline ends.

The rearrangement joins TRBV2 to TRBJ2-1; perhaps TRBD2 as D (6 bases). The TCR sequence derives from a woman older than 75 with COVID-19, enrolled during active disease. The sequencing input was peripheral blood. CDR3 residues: CASSEVTRFGEQFF. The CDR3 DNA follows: TGTGCCAGCAGTGAAGTGACTAGGTTCGGTGAGCAGTTCTTC. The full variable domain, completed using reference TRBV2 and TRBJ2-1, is EPEVTQTPSHQVTQMGQEVILRCVPISNHLYFYWYRQILGQKVEFLVSFYNNEISEKSEIFDDQFSVERPDGSNFTLKIRSTKLEDSAMYFCASSEVTRFGEQFFGPGTRLTVL.